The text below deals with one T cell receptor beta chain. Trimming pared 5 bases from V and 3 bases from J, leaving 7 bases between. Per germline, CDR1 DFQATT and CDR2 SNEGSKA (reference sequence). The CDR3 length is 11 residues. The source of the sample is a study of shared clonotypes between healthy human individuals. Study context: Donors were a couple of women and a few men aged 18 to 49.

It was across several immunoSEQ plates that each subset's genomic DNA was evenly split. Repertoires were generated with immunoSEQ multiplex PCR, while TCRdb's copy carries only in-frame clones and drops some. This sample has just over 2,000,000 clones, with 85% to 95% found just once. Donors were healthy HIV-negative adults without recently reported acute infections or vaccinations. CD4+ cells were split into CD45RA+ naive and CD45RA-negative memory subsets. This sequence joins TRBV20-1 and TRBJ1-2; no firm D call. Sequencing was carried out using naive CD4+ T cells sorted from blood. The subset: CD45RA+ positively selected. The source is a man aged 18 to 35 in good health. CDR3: CSASHHYGYTF. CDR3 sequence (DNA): TGCAGTGCTTCGCATCACTATGGCTACACCTTC.